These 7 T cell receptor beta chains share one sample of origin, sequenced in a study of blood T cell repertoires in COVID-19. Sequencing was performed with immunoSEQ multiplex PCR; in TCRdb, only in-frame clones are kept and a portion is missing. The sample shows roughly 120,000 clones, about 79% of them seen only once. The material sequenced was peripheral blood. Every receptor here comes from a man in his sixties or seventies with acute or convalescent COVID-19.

CDR3 DNA sequence: TGTGCCAGCAGCACACCGGGACAGGGGGCCTACAATGAGCAGTTCTTC. Amino acid sequence: CASSTPGQGAYNEQFF. J is TRBJ2-1 and V is TRBV7-8; 11 bases map to TRBD1. The germline gives CDR1 SGHVS, CDR2 FQNEAQ. The CDR3 contains 16 residues. V lost 5 bases to trimming and J lost 2 bases; unmatched junction nucleotides: 5.

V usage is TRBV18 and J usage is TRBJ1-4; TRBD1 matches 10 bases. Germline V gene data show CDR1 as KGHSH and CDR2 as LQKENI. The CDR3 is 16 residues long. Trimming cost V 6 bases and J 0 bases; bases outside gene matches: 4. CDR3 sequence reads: CASSTGQGTTNEKLFF. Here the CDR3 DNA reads TGTGCCAGCTCGACGGGACAGGGGACAACTAATGAAAAACTGTTTTTT.

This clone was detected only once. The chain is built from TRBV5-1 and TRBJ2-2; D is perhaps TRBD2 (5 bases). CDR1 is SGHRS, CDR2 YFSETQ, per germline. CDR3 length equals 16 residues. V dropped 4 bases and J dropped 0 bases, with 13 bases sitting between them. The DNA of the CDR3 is TGCGCCAGCAGCCAAACCGGGGTCCCGAACACCGGGGAGCTGTTTTTT. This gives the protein CASSQTGVPNTGELFF.

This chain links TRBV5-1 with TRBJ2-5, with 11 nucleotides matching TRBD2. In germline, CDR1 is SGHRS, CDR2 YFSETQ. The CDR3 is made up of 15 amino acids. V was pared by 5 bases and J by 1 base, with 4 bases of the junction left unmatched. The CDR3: CASRASGGLQETQYF. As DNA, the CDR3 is TGCGCCAGCAGGGCTAGCGGGGGGCTCCAAGAGACCCAGTACTTC. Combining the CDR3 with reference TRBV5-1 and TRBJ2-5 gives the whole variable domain KAGVTQTPRYLIKTRGQQVTLSCSPISGHRSVSWYQQTPGQGLQFLFEYFSETQRNKGNFPGRFSGRQFSNSRSEMNVSTLELGDSALYLCASRASGGLQETQYFGPGTRLLVL.

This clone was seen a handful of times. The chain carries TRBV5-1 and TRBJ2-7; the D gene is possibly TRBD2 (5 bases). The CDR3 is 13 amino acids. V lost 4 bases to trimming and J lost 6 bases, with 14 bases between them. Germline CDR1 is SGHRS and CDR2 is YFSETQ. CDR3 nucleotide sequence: TGCGCCAGCAGCGAGGGCTCCTCGGGCGAGCAGTACTTC. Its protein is CASSEGSSGEQYF.

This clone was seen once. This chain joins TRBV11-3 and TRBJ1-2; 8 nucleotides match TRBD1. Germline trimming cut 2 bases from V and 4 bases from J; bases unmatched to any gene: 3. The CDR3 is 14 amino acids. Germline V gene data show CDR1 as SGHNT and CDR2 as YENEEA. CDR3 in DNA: TGTGCCAGCAGCTTAAATGGACAGGGCTATGGCTACACCTTC. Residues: CASSLNGQGYGYTF. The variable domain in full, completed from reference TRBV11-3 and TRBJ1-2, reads EAGVVQSPRYKIIEKKQPVAFWCNPISGHNTLYWYLQNLGQGPELLIRYENEEAVDDSQLPKDRFSAERLKGVDSTLKIQPAELGDSAVYLCASSLNGQGYGYTFGSGTRLTVV.

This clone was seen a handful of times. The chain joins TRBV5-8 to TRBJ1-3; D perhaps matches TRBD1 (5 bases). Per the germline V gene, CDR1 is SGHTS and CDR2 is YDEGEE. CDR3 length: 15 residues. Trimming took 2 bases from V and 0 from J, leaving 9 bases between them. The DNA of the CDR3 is TGTGCCAGCAGCTTCTGGGGACTCTCTGGAAACACCATATATTTT. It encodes CASSFWGLSGNTIYF.